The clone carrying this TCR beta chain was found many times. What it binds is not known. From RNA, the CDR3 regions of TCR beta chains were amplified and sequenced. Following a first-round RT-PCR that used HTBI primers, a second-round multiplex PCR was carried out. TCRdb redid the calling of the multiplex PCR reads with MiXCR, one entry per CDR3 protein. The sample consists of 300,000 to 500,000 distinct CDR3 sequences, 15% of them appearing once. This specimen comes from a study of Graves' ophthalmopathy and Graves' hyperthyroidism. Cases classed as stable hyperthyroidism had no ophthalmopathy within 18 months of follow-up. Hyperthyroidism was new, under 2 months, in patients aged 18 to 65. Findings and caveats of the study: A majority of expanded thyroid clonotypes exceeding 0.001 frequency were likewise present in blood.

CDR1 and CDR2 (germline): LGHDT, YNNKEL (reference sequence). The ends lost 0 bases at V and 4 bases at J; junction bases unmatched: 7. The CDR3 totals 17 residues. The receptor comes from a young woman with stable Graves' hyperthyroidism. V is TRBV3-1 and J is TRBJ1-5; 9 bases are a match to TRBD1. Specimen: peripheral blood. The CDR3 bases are TGTGCCAGCAGCCAAGATCACAGGGGGCGAGGGAATCAGCCCCAGCATTTT. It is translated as CASSQDHRGRGNQPQHF.